These T cell receptor beta chains were read from a single sample in a study of persistence of HIV-infected CD4 T cells. Their antigens are not known. TCRdb's table, derived via immunoSEQ multiplex PCR, lists solely in-frame clones and lacks some. The data show some 49,000 clones, 85% to 90% seen once. The sample consisted of CD4+ T cells sorted from PBMCs after approximately 18-hour stimulation, taken from a patient who received antiretroviral therapy. The receptors shown here come from an adult woman with HIV who was CMV-seropositive. CDR3s include the opening cysteine and the closing phenylalanine or tryptophan. D genes are given only for firm matches. Clone size is not always given. Where it is, it says once, few, many or a class for expanded clones.

TGTGCCAGCAGGCGGGACAGCTCCTACGAGCAGTACTTC	CASRRDSSYEQYF	TRBJ2-7	NA	TRBV2	NA
TGTGCCAGCAGCCAGCGGGGGGGCACAGATACGCAGTATTTT	CASSQRGGTDTQYF	TRBJ2-3	once	TRBV3-1/TRBV3-2	TRBD2
TGTGCCAGCAGTTCCCCGGGTTCCTACAATGAGCAGTTCTTC	CASSSPGSYNEQFF	TRBJ2-1	NA	TRBV28	NA
TGTGCCGTTGCGGGAGATGCAGATACGCAGTATTTT	CAVAGDADTQYF	TRBJ2-3	NA	TRBV10-3	TRBD2
TGCAGCGTTTCGCAGCCGAATCAGCCCCAGCATTTT	CSVSQPNQPQHF	TRBJ1-5	few	TRBV29-1	NA
TGTGCCAGCAGCTGGACAGGGGGCATGAGCTATGGCTACACCTTC	CASSWTGGMSYGYTF	TRBJ1-2	NA	TRBV28	TRBD1
TGTGCCACCAGCAGGGGCTCGGGTACCTACGAGCAGTACTTC	CATSRGSGTYEQYF	TRBJ2-7	NA	TRBV15	NA
TGTGCCTGGAGTGTACTATCGTACGAGCAGTACTTC	CAWSVLSYEQYF	TRBJ2-7	NA	TRBV30	NA
TGTGCCAGCAGCTTGAGGTGGAACACTGAAGCTTTCTTT	CASSLRWNTEAFF	TRBJ1-1	NA	TRBV5-6	NA
TGCGCCAGCAGCTTTGCCACGGGACAGGGGAGAACTGAAGCTTTCTTT	CASSFATGQGRTEAFF	TRBJ1-1	NA	TRBV5-1	TRBD1
TGTGCCAGCAGCAGCGGGACAGGGGAGTCCTACTATGGCTACACCTTC	CASSSGTGESYYGYTF	TRBJ1-2	NA	TRBV5-4	TRBD1